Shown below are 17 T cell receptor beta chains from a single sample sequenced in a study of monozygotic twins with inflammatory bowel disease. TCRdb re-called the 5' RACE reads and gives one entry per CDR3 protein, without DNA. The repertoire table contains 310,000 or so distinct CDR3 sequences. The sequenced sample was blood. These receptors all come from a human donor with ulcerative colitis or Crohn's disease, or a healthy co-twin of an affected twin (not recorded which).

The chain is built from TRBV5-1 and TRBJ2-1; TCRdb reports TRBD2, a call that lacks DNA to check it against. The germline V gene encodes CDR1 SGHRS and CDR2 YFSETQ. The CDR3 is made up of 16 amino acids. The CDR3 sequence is CASSSGGLAGVTEQFF.

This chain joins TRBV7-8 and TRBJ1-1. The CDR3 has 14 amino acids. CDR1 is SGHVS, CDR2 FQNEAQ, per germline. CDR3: CASSLRVLNTEAFF.

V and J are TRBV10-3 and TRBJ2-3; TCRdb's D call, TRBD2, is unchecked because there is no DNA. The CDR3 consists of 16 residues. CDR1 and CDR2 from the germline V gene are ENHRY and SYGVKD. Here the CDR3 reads CAIRVGLAGGEDTQYF.

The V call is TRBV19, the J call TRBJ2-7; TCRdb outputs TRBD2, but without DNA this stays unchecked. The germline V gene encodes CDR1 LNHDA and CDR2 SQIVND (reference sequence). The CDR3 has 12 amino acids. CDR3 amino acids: CASSPRGLASDF.

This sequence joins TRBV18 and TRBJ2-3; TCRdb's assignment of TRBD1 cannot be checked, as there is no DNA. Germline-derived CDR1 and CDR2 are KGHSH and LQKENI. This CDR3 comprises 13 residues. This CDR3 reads CASSATVTDTQYF.

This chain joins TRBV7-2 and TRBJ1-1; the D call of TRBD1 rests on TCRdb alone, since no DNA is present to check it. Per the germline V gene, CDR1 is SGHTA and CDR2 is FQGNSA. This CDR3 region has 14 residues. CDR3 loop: CASSPPPGGTEAFF.

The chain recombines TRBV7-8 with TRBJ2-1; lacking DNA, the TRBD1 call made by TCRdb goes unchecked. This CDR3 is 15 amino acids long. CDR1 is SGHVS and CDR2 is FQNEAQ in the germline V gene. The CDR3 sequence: CASSMGQGSYNEQFF.

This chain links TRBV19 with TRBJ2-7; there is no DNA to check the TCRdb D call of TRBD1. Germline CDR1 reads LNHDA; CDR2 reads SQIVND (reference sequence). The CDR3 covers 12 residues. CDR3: CAEGDSHYEQYF. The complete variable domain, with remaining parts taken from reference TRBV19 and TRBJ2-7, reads DGGITQSPKYLFRKEGQNVTLSCEQNLNHDAMYWYRQDPGQGLRLIYYSQIVNDFQKGDIAEGYSVSREKKESFPLTVTSAQKNPTAFYLCAEGDSHYEQYFGPGTRLTVT.

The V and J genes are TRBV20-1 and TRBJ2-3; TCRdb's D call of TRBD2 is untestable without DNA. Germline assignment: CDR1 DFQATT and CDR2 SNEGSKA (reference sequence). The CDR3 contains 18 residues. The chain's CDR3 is CSTRRAGTSGKAGDTQYF.

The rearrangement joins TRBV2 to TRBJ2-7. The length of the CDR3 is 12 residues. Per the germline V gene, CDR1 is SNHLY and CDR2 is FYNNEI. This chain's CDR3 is CASSDTYYEQYF.

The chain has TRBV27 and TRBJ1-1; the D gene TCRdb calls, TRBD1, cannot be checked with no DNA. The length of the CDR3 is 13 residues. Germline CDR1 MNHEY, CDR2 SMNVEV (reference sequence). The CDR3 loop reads CASRHDRGTEAFF.

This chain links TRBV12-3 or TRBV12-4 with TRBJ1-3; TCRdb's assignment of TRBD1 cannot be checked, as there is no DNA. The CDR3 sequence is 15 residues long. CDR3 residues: CASSSEGGNGNTIYF.

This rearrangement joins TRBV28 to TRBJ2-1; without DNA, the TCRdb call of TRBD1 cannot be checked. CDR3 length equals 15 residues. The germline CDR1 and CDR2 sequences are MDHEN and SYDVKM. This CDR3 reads CASSSGAVSYNEQFF.

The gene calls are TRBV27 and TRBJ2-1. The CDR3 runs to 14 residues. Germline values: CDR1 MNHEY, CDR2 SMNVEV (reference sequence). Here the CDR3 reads CASGQAGPYNEQFF.

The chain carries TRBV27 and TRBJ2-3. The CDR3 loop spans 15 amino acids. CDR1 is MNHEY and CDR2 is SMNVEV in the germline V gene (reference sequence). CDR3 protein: CASSLSKASPDTQYF.

The CDR3 loop is CASSQDRVEGHEQFF. The chain carries TRBV7-2 and TRBJ2-1; the D call from TCRdb, TRBD1, cannot be confirmed without DNA. The germline V gene has CDR1 SGHTA and CDR2 FQGNSA. The CDR3 has 15 residues.

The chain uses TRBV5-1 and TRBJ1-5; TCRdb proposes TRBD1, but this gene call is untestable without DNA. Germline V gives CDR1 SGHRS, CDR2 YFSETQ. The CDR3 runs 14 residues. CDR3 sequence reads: CASSLSAGGQPQHF.